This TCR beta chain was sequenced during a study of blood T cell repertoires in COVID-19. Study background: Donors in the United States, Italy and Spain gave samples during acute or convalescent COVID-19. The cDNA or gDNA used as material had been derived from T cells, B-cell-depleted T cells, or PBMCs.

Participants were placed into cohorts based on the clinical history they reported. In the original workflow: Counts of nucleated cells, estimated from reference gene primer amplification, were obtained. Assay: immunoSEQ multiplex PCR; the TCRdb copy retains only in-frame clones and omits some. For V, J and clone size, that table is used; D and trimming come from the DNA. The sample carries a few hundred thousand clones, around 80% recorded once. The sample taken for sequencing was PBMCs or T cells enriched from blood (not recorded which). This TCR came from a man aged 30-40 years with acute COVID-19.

CDR3 nucleotide sequence: TGCGCCAGCAGCCCGCCGAACACAGGACAATCGGTGACCCAGTACTTC. Its protein is CASSPPNTGQSVTQYF. The chain carries TRBV5-1 and TRBJ2-5; perhaps TRBD1 as D (5 bases). V was shortened by 4 bases and J by 7 bases, with 23 bases between the two germline ends. CDR3 length equals 16 residues. Germline V CDR1 and CDR2: SGHRS, YFSETQ.